These T cell receptor beta chains were read from a single sample in a study of CD8 T cells in Susac syndrome. TCRdb redid the calling of the immunoSEQ multiplex PCR reads with MiXCR, one entry per CDR3 protein. The sample carries about 300,000 distinct CDR3 sequences, 75% to 90% recorded once. Sequences were obtained from CD8+ T cells from PBMCs. These receptors were collected from a human donor with multiple sclerosis. Both conserved end residues are part of each CDR3. The D gene is left open where the match is weak. The size of a clone is reported for some rows only, either as once, few or many, or as a class for expanded clones.

v_gene	abundance	d_gene	j_gene	CDR3nt	CDR3aa
TRBV27	-	TRBD2	TRBJ2-1	TGTGCCAGCAGTAAAGGACTAGCCAATGAGCAGTTCTTC	CASSKGLANEQFF
TRBV30	-	TRBD1	TRBJ1-5	TGTGCCTGGAGGACAGGGAAACTACAGCCCCAGCATTTT	CAWRTGKLQPQHF
TRBV4-3	-	-	TRBJ2-7	TGCGCCAGCAGCCAAGAGGACCGGAAAGACTACGAGCAGTACTTC	CASSQEDRKDYEQYF
TRBV3-1	once	TRBD2	TRBJ2-3	TGTGCCAGCAGCCTGGGACTAGGGGGGGCAGATACGCAGTATTTT	CASSLGLGGADTQYF
TRBV11-2	few	-	TRBJ2-1	TGTGCCAGCAGCCCCTTAACCGACTTTGGGCAGTTCTTC	CASSPLTDFGQFF
TRBV14	-	-	TRBJ1-1	TGTGCCAGCAGCCAAGGGGGGCCCGGCACTGAAGCTTTCTTT	CASSQGGPGTEAFF
TRBV27	-	TRBD2	TRBJ2-3	TGTGCCAGCAGCCCGGGGGGGATAGATACGCAGTATTTT	CASSPGGIDTQYF
TRBV19	few	TRBD1	TRBJ2-7	TGTGCCAGTAGTTTAACAGGGGACTCCTACGAGCAGTACTTC	CASSLTGDSYEQYF
TRBV10-3	-	-	TRBJ1-5	TGTGCCACCAGCGGGGGGTCACAGTATAGCAATCAGCCCCAGCATTTT	CATSGGSQYSNQPQHF
TRBV28	once	-	TRBJ2-7	TGTGCCAGCAGTTTCGGAGGGGATAACTCCTACGAGCAGTACTTC	CASSFGGDNSYEQYF
TRBV7-9	-	TRBD1	TRBJ1-1	TGTGCCAGCATCCCCTGGACAGGGAACACTGAAGCTTTCTTT	CASIPWTGNTEAFF
TRBV12-3/TRBV12-4	-	-	TRBJ2-7	TGTGCCAGCGGCCGCCGGGACACCCTGGGGGAGCAGTACTTC	CASGRRDTLGEQYF
TRBV29-1	-	-	TRBJ2-2	TGCAGCGGAATTGCAGGGGCCACCGGGGAGCTGTTTTTT	CSGIAGATGELFF
TRBV4-2	-	TRBD2	TRBJ2-5	TGTGCCAGCAGCCAAGTGGGGACGACTAGCGTTCGGGAGACCCAGTACTTC	CASSQVGTTSVRETQYF
TRBV19	-	-	TRBJ2-1	TGTGCCAGTAGTATAATGGCGGGACCCTCCTACAATGAGCAGTTCTTC	CASSIMAGPSYNEQFF
TRBV7-9	-	-	TRBJ1-5	TGTGCCAGCAGTAGAGGCAGTCTCGATAGCAATCAGCCCCAGCATTTT	CASSRGSLDSNQPQHF
TRBV18	-	TRBD1	TRBJ2-1	TGTGCCAGCTCACCGTTTACAGGGGCGATCAATGAGCAGTTCTTC	CASSPFTGAINEQFF
TRBV2	-	TRBD1	TRBJ2-5	TGTGCCAGCAGGAGTACAGGGGCCGGGGAGACCCAGTACTTC	CASRSTGAGETQYF
TRBV20-1	-	-	TRBJ2-7	TGCAGTGCCGATGGGGGTTTTTTAGAGCAGTACTTC	CSADGGFLEQYF
TRBV2	once	-	TRBJ2-5	TGTGCCGGGACCGACAGGCATGGGGTGGGGACCCAGTACTTC	CAGTDRHGVGTQYF
TRBV27	-	-	TRBJ1-5	TGTGCCAGCAGTTTGGTCGGCTATAATCAGCCCCAGCATTTT	CASSLVGYNQPQHF
TRBV6-2/TRBV6-3	-	-	TRBJ1-2	TGTGCCAGCACCTACGACCCCTTCGACGGCTATGGCTACACCTTC	CASTYDPFDGYGYTF
TRBV9	-	-	TRBJ2-3	TGTGCCAGCAGCGTAGATAGGGATACGCAGTATTTT	CASSVDRDTQYF
TRBV6-1	-	-	TRBJ1-1	TGTGCCAGCAGTCTCCGTAACCTCGGAGGTGAAGCTTTCTTT	CASSLRNLGGEAFF
TRBV27	-	-	TRBJ2-7	TGTGCCAGCAGCCCTGACTTCCGTGAGCAGTACTTC	CASSPDFREQYF
TRBV7-7	-	-	TRBJ2-3	TGTGCTAGCCCCTTACAGGGATTCGATACGCAGTATTTT	CASPLQGFDTQYF
TRBV7-9	-	-	TRBJ2-1	TGTGCCAGCAGCCGCAGGGTGTATGAGCAGTTCTTC	CASSRRVYEQFF
TRBV12-2	-	-	TRBJ2-5	TGTGCAAGTCGCTTAGGCCCCACTTGGGGGCCCTTTCCGCCCTATCAAGAGACCCAGTACTTC	CASRLGPTWGPFPPYQETQYF